These 21 T cell receptor beta chains were all obtained from the same sample, sequenced in a study of T cells in Graves' hyperthyroidism and ophthalmopathy. RNA transcripts gave rise to amplified TCR beta CDR3 regions. An initial round of RT-PCR targeting the TCR CDR3 relied on the HTBI primer set. TCRdb itself ran the multiplex PCR reads through MiXCR, one entry per CDR3 protein. The sample comprises roughly 170,000 distinct CDR3 sequences, 9.4% of which are singletons, and 22% rests with the top ten. Sequenced: blood. The receptor set was obtained from a woman aged 18-29 years with Graves' hyperthyroidism that later progressed to Graves' ophthalmopathy.

Comments on this clonotype: A junction boundary mismatches the germline segment, possibly from a read error. This sequence joins TRBV7-7 and TRBJ2-1, with D maybe TRBD2 (6 bases). CDR1 is SSHAT, CDR2 FNYEAQ, per germline (reference sequence). This CDR3 has 15 amino acids. The CDR3 here is CASSLTSWALDEQFF. In nucleotides, the CDR3 is TGTGCTAGCAGTTTAACTAGCTGGGCATTGGATGAGCAGTTCTTC.

This clonotype was seen a handful of times. The chain is built from TRBV5-6 and TRBJ2-1; 10 bases line up with TRBD1. Trimming took 3 bases from V and 7 from J; bases not matched to a gene: 7. CDR1 and CDR2 from the germline V gene are SGHDT and YYEEEE. The CDR3 covers 15 residues. CDR3 amino acids: CASSSTGGVVNEQFF. CDR3 DNA sequence: TGTGCCAGCAGCTCGACAGGGGGCGTTGTGAATGAGCAGTTCTTC.

The gene calls are TRBV7-3 and TRBJ2-1; 12 nucleotides agree with TRBD2. The germline CDR1 and CDR2 sequences are SGHTA and FQGTGA. After removal of 1 base from V and 8 bases from J, the junction contained 6 bases not matched to a gene. The CDR3 is 16 residues long. CDR3 sequence reads: CASSLKSSGGDDEQFF. CDR3 nucleotide sequence: TGTGCCAGCAGCTTAAAATCTAGCGGGGGGGATGATGAGCAGTTCTTC.

At least ten counts were recorded for this clonotype. V and J are TRBV30 and TRBJ1-1; perhaps TRBD1 as D (5 bases). Germline assignment: CDR1 GTSNPN and CDR2 SVGIG (reference sequence). This CDR3 is built from 14 residues. Trimming removed 0 bases from V and 1 base from J, with 9 bases in between. For the CDR3, the DNA is TGTGCCTGGAGTGTCGGGGCCTCGAACACTGAAGCTTTCTTT. Protein product: CAWSVGASNTEAFF.

As concerns this clonotype: This may be a read error, as it is one base from a much larger clone. V usage is TRBV7-2 and J usage is TRBJ2-1; D call uncertain. CDR1 SGHTA and CDR2 FQGNSA come from the germline V gene. V was pared by 4 bases and J by 5 bases, with 12 bases between. The CDR3 is 14 amino acids. The CDR3 loop reads CASSSRYVDNEQFF. The DNA for the CDR3 is TGTGCCAGCAGCTCGAGGTATGTCGACAATGAGCAGTTCTTC.

This clonotype was recorded many times. V usage is TRBV6-4 and J usage is TRBJ1-1; unclear D gene. Trimming pared 7 bases from V and 7 bases from J, leaving 7 bases between. The CDR3 consists of 10 residues. Germline V lookup: CDR1 MRHNA, CDR2 SNTAGT. Here the CDR3 reads CASTMGEAFF. CDR3 in DNA: TGTGCCAGCACTATGGGTGAAGCTTTCTTT.

This clonotype was recorded at least ten times. The V gene is TRBV15, the J gene TRBJ2-5; 7 nucleotides match TRBD2. Unmatched junction bases numbered 4, after V lost 5 bases and J lost 4 bases. The CDR3 contains 13 residues. From germline, CDR1 is LNHNV and CDR2 YYDKDF (reference sequence). This chain's CDR3 is CATSGIAGETQYF. The CDR3 region has the DNA TGTGCCACCAGCGGGATAGCGGGAGAGACCCAGTACTTC. Supplemented by reference TRBV15 and TRBJ2-5, the full variable domain reads DAMVIQNPRYQVTQFGKPVTLSCSQTLNHNVMYWYQQKSSQAPKLLFHYYDKDFNNEADTPDNFQSRRPNTSFCFLDIRSPGLGDTAMYLCATSGIAGETQYFGPGTRLLVL.

This clonotype was counted ten times or more. V gene TRBV29-1 combines with J gene TRBJ1-2; a weak D match, TRBD1 (6 bases). This CDR3 spans 16 amino acids. Germline V gives CDR1 SQVTM, CDR2 ANQGSEA. V lost 0 bases and J lost 4, with 18 bases in between. CDR3 region: CSVEDWAVLGAYGYTF. DNA for the CDR3: TGCAGCGTTGAAGATTGGGCTGTTCTGGGGGCCTATGGCTACACCTTC.

This clonotype came up many times. The chain carries TRBV30 and TRBJ2-1, with 8 nucleotides matching TRBD2. There are 16 residues in the CDR3. Trimming removed 2 bases from V and 3 bases from J; junction bases left unmatched: 9. Looked up from germline, CDR1 is GTSNPN and CDR2 is SVGIG (reference sequence). This chain's CDR3 is CAWSMGLGTGYNEQFF. CDR3 DNA: TGTGCCTGGAGTATGGGACTAGGTACGGGCTACAATGAGCAGTTCTTC.

The chain uses TRBV12-3 or TRBV12-4 and TRBJ2-1, with D perhaps matching TRBD1 (5 bases). The CDR3 spans 17 residues. V was trimmed by 5 bases and J by 5 bases, leaving 22 bases between them. The CDR3 spells CASSNTLGQGPHNEQFF. The DNA for the CDR3 is TGTGCCAGCAGTAACACCCTCGGGCAGGGTCCCCACAATGAGCAGTTCTTC.

This clonotype showed up many times. V usage is TRBV5-1 and J usage is TRBJ1-1, with D perhaps TRBD1 (6 bases). The CDR3 contains 16 residues. The germline CDR1 and CDR2 sequences are SGHRS and YFSETQ. The V end was cut by 4 bases, the J end by 0 bases, with 16 bases between. The CDR3 region has the DNA TGCGCCAGCAGCCCGGGGGGACATACGATGAACACTGAAGCTTTCTTT. It yields the protein CASSPGGHTMNTEAFF. Complete variable domain (other parts from reference TRBV5-1 and TRBJ1-1): KAGVTQTPRYLIKTRGQQVTLSCSPISGHRSVSWYQQTPGQGLQFLFEYFSETQRNKGNFPGRFSGRQFSNSRSEMNVSTLELGDSALYLCASSPGGHTMNTEAFFGQGTRLTVV.

V and J are TRBV7-2 and TRBJ2-1; 12 bases match TRBD2. V lost 2 bases, J lost 5 bases, and 4 bases stayed unmatched. CDR1 SGHTA and CDR2 FQGNSA come from the germline V gene. CDR3 length: 16 amino acids. CDR3 DNA sequence: TGTGCCAGCAGCTTACTAGCGGGAGGGCGGAACAATGAGCAGTTCTTC. Translation: CASSLLAGGRNNEQFF.

This clonotype came up many times. The genes are TRBV13 and TRBJ2-1; 7 nucleotides agree with TRBD2. The CDR3 is 14 amino acids. V lost 5 bases, J lost 7 bases, and 8 bases stayed unmatched. Germline V gene lookup returns CDR1 PRHDT and CDR2 FYEKMQ (reference sequence). The CDR3 nucleotides read TGTGCCAGCAGCCCAGGACTAGAGTGGAATGAGCAGTTCTTC. It is translated as CASSPGLEWNEQFF.

This clonotype was counted at least ten times. This chain uses TRBV28 with TRBJ1-6; D ambiguous. Looked up from germline, CDR1 is MDHEN and CDR2 is SYDVKM. This CDR3 contains 15 residues. V was pared by 5 bases and J by 8 bases, with 16 bases between. The CDR3 loop reads CASSIYRFRDSPLHF. In nucleotides, the CDR3 is TGTGCCAGCAGTATCTACCGATTTCGGGATTCACCCCTCCACTTT.

This clonotype was recorded many times. The rearrangement joins TRBV28 to TRBJ2-3; D gene unclear. Germline V lookup: CDR1 MDHEN, CDR2 SYDVKM. The ends were cut back, 4 bases at V and 0 bases at J, with 14 bases in the middle. This CDR3 comprises 16 residues. This CDR3 is CASSSTLRRSTDTQYF. The CDR3 nucleotides are TGTGCCAGCAGTTCCACCCTCAGGCGTAGCACAGATACGCAGTATTTT.

At least ten counts were recorded for this clonotype. The V gene is TRBV6-1, the J gene TRBJ1-2; D is unresolved. The CDR3 length is 13 residues. Germline CDR1 and CDR2: MNHNS and SASEGT. V lost 4 bases and J 2 bases, leaving 8 bases between the germline ends. The CDR3 spells CASSVTPNYGYTF. CDR3 DNA sequence: TGTGCCAGCAGTGTTACACCGAACTATGGCTACACCTTC.

This clonotype was seen at least ten times. The chain combines TRBV11-2 with TRBJ2-3; D gene unclear. This CDR3 region has 16 residues. Trimming took 2 bases from V and 8 from J, leaving 20 bases between them. Germline V gives CDR1 SGHAT, CDR2 FQNNGV. The CDR3 protein is CASSLILSSARATQYF. The CDR3 DNA reads as TGTGCCAGCAGCTTAATACTAAGTTCCGCACGGGCTACGCAGTATTTT.

This clonotype was seen a few times. The chain combines TRBV9 with TRBJ2-7, with TRBD2 identical over 10 bases. Per the germline V gene, CDR1 is SGDLS and CDR2 is YYNGEE. Losses at the gene ends were 4 bases for V and 7 bases for J; bases not matched to a gene: 11. The CDR3 has 15 amino acids. CDR3 coding DNA: TGTGCCAGCAGCCCATGGACTAGCGGAGAGGGAGAGCAGTACTTC. Residues: CASSPWTSGEGEQYF.

The chain recombines TRBV6-6 with TRBJ2-7; tentatively, D is TRBD1 or TRBD2 (6 bases each). The germline V and J ends were trimmed by 2 bases and 3 bases, with 14 bases remaining between them. This CDR3 is built from 15 residues. Germline-derived CDR1 and CDR2 are MNHNY and SVGAGI (reference sequence). The CDR3 region has the DNA TGTGCCAGCAGTTACCCGGGGGCGCAAGTCTACGAGCAGTACTTC. Translating it yields CASSYPGAQVYEQYF.

There are many counts of this clonotype. The chain recombines TRBV6-1 with TRBJ2-1, with TRBD2 identical over 13 bases. This CDR3 has 18 residues. Trimming took 5 bases from V and 6 from J; bases not matched to a gene: 13. Germline V CDR1 and CDR2: MNHNS, SASEGT. The CDR3 reads CASSRTSGGTDPPNEQFF. The CDR3 DNA reads as TGTGCCAGCAGTCGGACTAGCGGGGGCACTGATCCTCCCAATGAGCAGTTCTTC.

The chain employs TRBV20-1 and TRBJ2-1; D unresolved. Trimming took off 0 bases at V and 5 bases at J, with 23 bases between the two ends. Germline CDR1 reads DFQATT; CDR2 reads SNEGSKA (reference sequence). This CDR3 has 18 residues. CDR3 sequence reads: CSARDELSVGITDNEQFF. For the CDR3, the DNA is TGCAGTGCTAGAGATGAGCTAAGTGTTGGAATTACTGACAATGAGCAGTTCTTC.